This TCR beta chain was documented in a study of control samples from healthy donors and cancer patients. The V gene's germline CDR1 is WSHSY and CDR2 SAAADI. Trimming cost V 2 bases and J 1 base, with 11 bases left between them. The CDR3 is 15 residues long. Here immunoSEQ multiplex PCR was the method, and the copy in TCRdb shows in-frame clones only, minus some. Here the sample spans around 130,000 clones, under 90% being singletons. This receptor was taken from a man aged 45-65 years with head and neck cancer. This rearrangement joins TRBV10-2 to TRBJ1-1; D gene unclear. The sample comprised PBMCs. CDR3 in amino acids: CASSEMGLENTEAFF. CDR3 coding DNA: TGCGCCAGCAGTGAGATGGGGTTAGAGAACACTGAAGCTTTCTTT.